Each of the 3 T cell receptor beta chains below was sequenced from the same sample in a study of cytomegalovirus exposure and HLA in healthy donors. PCR amplification relied on 60 Vbeta primers (plus 13 Jbeta primers). Repertoires were generated with immunoSEQ multiplex PCR, while TCRdb's copy carries only in-frame clones and drops some. Counted here are some 99,000 clones, around 81% occurring once; the ten biggest clones make up 2.2%. The source material was PBMCs. All receptors derive from a woman aged 25 to 39 in good health and CMV-seronegative.

The CDR3 DNA follows: TGCGCCAGCAGCCAAGAGACAGGAACAGATACGCAGTATTTT. This translates into CASSQETGTDTQYF. This sequence joins TRBV4-3 and TRBJ2-3; a possible D gene is TRBD1 (6 bases). Trimming pared 0 bases from V and 3 bases from J, leaving 7 bases between. The CDR3 is 14 residues long. Germline V gives CDR1 LGHNA, CDR2 YSLEER.

V is TRBV5-4 and J is TRBJ2-3, with a weak D call TRBD1 (5 bases). V was shortened by 4 bases and J by 4 bases, with 16 bases between the two germline ends. The germline gives CDR1 SGHNT, CDR2 YYREEE (reference sequence). There are 15 residues in the CDR3. DNA for the CDR3: TGTGCCAGCAGCAAAGGGTCCTCCAGGGCAGATACGCAGTATTTT. Residues: CASSKGSSRADTQYF. The whole variable domain, filled in from reference TRBV5-4 and TRBJ2-3, reads ETGVTQSPTHLIKTRGQQVTLRCSSQSGHNTVSWYQQALGQGPQFIFQYYREEENGRGNFPPRFSGLQFPNYSSELNVNALELDDSALYLCASSKGSSRADTQYFGPGTRLTVL.

The table lists this clone with a few counts. The V gene is TRBV5-1, the J gene TRBJ1-4, with TRBD1 matching over 11 bases. This CDR3 region has 14 residues. J gave up 6 bases and V 4 bases, and 2 bases lay outside the gene matches. Germline V gives CDR1 SGHRS, CDR2 YFSETQ. The CDR3 sequence: CASSPGQGDEKLFF. DNA of the CDR3: TGCGCCAGCAGCCCGGGACAGGGGGATGAAAAACTGTTTTTT.